What follows is one T cell receptor beta chain and its context. The antigen remains unidentified. These data come from a study of blood T cells in healthy people across ages. With a J-beta primer mix and a sample-barcoded 5' primer, a second PCR ran about 7 to 12 cycles. MiXCR, run by TCRdb on the 5' RACE reads, gives a single entry per CDR3 protein. Counted here are 1.8 million or so distinct CDR3 sequences, 30% to 40% occurring once; the ten biggest clones make up more than 20%. Whole-study findings and limits: Possibly, changes in expanded clonotypes were confounded because donor CMV status was unknown.

The CDR3 loop spans 13 amino acids. Per germline, CDR1 MNHEY and CDR2 SVGAGI. V was cut by 4 bases and J by 4 bases, with 10 bases left in between. The specimen sequenced was blood. The receptor comes from a human donor in good health. The chain has TRBV6-5 and TRBJ1-1; D is uncertain. The CDR3 reads CASSSIIGTEAFF. CDR3 nucleotide sequence: TGTGCCAGCAGTTCCATCATAGGCACTGAAGCTTTCTTT.